This T cell receptor beta chain was captured in a study of shared clonotypes between healthy human individuals. Naive CD8 populations comprised CD45RO-negative cells positively selected for CCR7, excluding terminally differentiated effector memory CD45RA+ cells. Sequencing was performed with immunoSEQ multiplex PCR; in TCRdb, only in-frame clones are kept and a portion is missing. The data show about 590,000 clones, around 95% seen once. The length of the CDR3 is 12 residues. Looked up from germline, CDR1 is MDHEN and CDR2 is SYDVKM. The V and J ends lost 2 bases and 10 bases respectively, with 9 bases between them.

J is TRBJ2-1 and V is TRBV28; D is ambiguous. Sequenced material: naive CD8+ T cells sorted from blood. The origin of this receptor is a woman aged 25 to 45 in good health. This chain's CDR3 is CASSLIRWEQFF. DNA for the CDR3: TGTGCCAGCAGTTTAATCCGGTGGGAGCAGTTCTTC. Combining the CDR3 with reference TRBV28 and TRBJ2-1 gives the whole variable domain DVKVTQSSRYLVKRTGEKVFLECVQDMDHENMFWYRQDPGLGLRLIYFSYDVKMKEKGDIPEGYSVSREKKERFSLILESASTNQTSMYLCASSLIRWEQFFGPGTRLTVL.